Each of the 23 T cell receptor beta chains below was sequenced from the same sample in a study of tumor-infiltrating lymphocytes in primary liver carcinoma. Co-extraction of both nucleic acids (RNA and DNA) used about 18-31 mg of unsorted bulk tissue. The input was around 0.5 ug total RNA; TCR beta cDNA was made from it with a constant-region primer. Three nested multiplex PCR rounds, a slightly modified ARM-PCR, produced the libraries for TCR beta. In the first two PCR rounds, TRBV1-TRBV30 forward primers were paired with a C-beta reverse primer, and each round lasted around 10 cycles. Using its own MiXCR run on the multiplex PCR reads, TCRdb lists one record per CDR3 protein. The sample shows tens of thousands of distinct CDR3 sequences, roughly 74% of them seen only once. Sequences were obtained from tumor-adjacent normal liver tissue. These receptors were collected from a man aged 35 to 55 with primary liver carcinoma and hepatitis B virus infection.

Comment on this clonotype: As the CDR3 is not closed by the conserved phenylalanine or tryptophan, this likely results from a read error. This chain connects TRBV7-9 to TRBJ2-7; D unclear. Trimming stripped 3 bases from V and 4 bases from J, with 16 bases between. The CDR3 length is 15 residues. The germline V gene encodes CDR1 SEHNR and CDR2 FQNEAQ (reference sequence). CDR3 sequence: CASSLDPQSSYEQYL. In DNA form, the CDR3 reads TGTGCCAGCAGCTTGGACCCCCAAAGCTCATACGAGCAGTACTTA.

Concerning this clonotype itself: The CDR3 carries no conserved terminal phenylalanine or tryptophan, so it likely arises from a read error. The chain uses TRBV11-2 and TRBJ2-5; D may match TRBD1 or TRBD2 (5 bases each). Trimming left V 7 bases short and J 5 bases short, with 29 bases between. This CDR3 has 18 residues. The germline V gene encodes CDR1 SGHAT and CDR2 FQNNGV. CDR3 sequence reads: CASTPSSIQGNGRETQYL. CDR3 sequence (DNA): TGTGCCAGCACCCCTAGCTCAATCCAGGGTAATGGGCGGGAGACCCAGTACCTC.

As for this clonotype: The CDR3 ends on some other residue instead of the conserved phenylalanine or tryptophan, so this is likely a read error. The DNA is left out, because the CDR3 cannot be placed on it with certainty; the CDR3 is given as TCRdb lists it. This chain uses TRBV11-3 with TRBJ2-1. The CDR3 length is 12 residues, termini included. CDR1 is SGHNT and CDR2 is YENEEA in the germline V gene. CDR3 sequence: CASSLNANEHFS.

To note about this clonotype: The junction departs from the called germline gene at one end, perhaps through a read error. This chain connects TRBV10-2 to TRBJ2-5; unclear D gene. This CDR3 spans 13 amino acids. Germline lookup yields CDR1 WSHSY and CDR2 SAAADI. The CDR3 DNA reads TGCGCCAGCAGTGTAAGGATGGCAGAGACCCAGAACTTC. Protein product: CASSVRMAETQNF.

The rearrangement links TRBV14 to TRBJ2-1; D remains ambiguous. Trimming stripped 10 bases from V and 5 bases from J, with 24 bases between. The CDR3 length is 16 residues. The V gene's germline CDR1 is SGHDN and CDR2 FVKESK. The CDR3 sequence is CANSAVVGRVNNEQFF. CDR3 DNA: TGTGCCAACAGTGCCGTAGTGGGAAGGGTAAACAATGAGCAGTTCTTC.

This chain joins TRBV14 and TRBJ2-1, with D unresolved. From germline, CDR1 is SGHDN and CDR2 FVKESK. The V and J ends lost 7 bases and 5 bases respectively, with 21 bases between them. This CDR3 contains 16 residues. The CDR3 here is CASNAVAGWVNNEQFF. The CDR3 DNA is TGTGCCAGCAATGCCGTGGCTGGATGGGTAAACAATGAGCAGTTCTTC.

Comments on this clonotype: A much larger clone lies one base from this, so it may be a read error. The genes are TRBV9 and TRBJ2-7; 8 bases map to TRBD1. The CDR3 consists of 15 residues. CDR1 is SGDLS, CDR2 YYNGEE, per germline. The CDR3 coding sequence is TGTGCCGGCAGCGTAGGGGACAGGTCGACGTACGAGCAGTACTTC. This encodes CAGSVGDRSTYEQYF.

This clonotype was picked up a small number of times. The J gene is TRBJ2-4, the V gene TRBV29-1, with D possibly being TRBD2 (6 bases). Germline assignment: CDR1 SQVTM and CDR2 ANQGSEA. The germline V and J ends were trimmed by 6 bases and 9 bases, with 15 bases remaining between them. The CDR3 has 12 amino acids. The CDR3 reads CSVIRGRGIQYF. CDR3 bases: TGCAGCGTAATACGCGGGCGGGGCATTCAGTACTTC.

This clonotype appeared a few times. The chain links TRBV25-1 to TRBJ2-1; weak D call: TRBD2 (8 bases). The V gene lost 1 base and the J gene lost 6 bases, with 19 bases spanning the gap. This CDR3 comprises 17 residues. Looked up from germline, CDR1 is MGHDK and CDR2 is SYGVNS. The CDR3 sequence is CASSELAGQSNFNEQFF. CDR3 nucleotide sequence: TGTGCCAGCAGTGAATTAGCGGGACAGAGTAACTTCAATGAGCAGTTCTTC. Complete variable domain (other parts from reference TRBV25-1 and TRBJ2-1): EADIYQTPRYLVIGTGKKITLECSQTMGHDKMYWYQQDPGMELHLIHYSYGVNSTEKGDLSSESTVSRIRTEHFPLTLESARPSHTSQYLCASSELAGQSNFNEQFFGPGTRLTVL.

As concerns this clonotype: With a much larger clone just one base away, this may be a read error. V and J are TRBV24-1 and TRBJ1-3, with 10 bases that match TRBD1. The CDR3 has 14 residues. The germline V gene encodes CDR1 KGHDR and CDR2 SFDVKD. The DNA of the CDR3 is TGTACCACCAGCTCGGGACAGGGGGGAAACACCATATATTTT. As protein: CTTSSGQGGNTIYF.

Notes on this clonotype: Mismatch with germline at one junction end may stem from a read error. V is TRBV11-2 and J is TRBJ2-5; a possible D gene is TRBD2 (5 bases). The CDR3 runs to 16 residues. Germline V gives CDR1 SGHAT, CDR2 FQNNGV. For the CDR3, the DNA is TGTGTCAGCAGCTTAGAGTCCGGGATGTCGATGGAGACCCGATACTTC. Its protein is CVSSLESGMSMETRYF.

V usage is TRBV11-1 and J usage is TRBJ2-1; possibly TRBD2 for D (5 bases). The CDR3 has 15 residues. CDR1 is SGHAT, CDR2 FQDESV, per germline (reference sequence). CDR3 DNA: TGTACCTGCAGCGACTCTAGCCCATCCTACAATGAGCAGTTCTTC. Translated, it gives CTCSDSSPSYNEQFF.

For this clonotype: The final CDR3 position lacks the conserved phenylalanine or tryptophan, pointing to a likely read error. The V gene is TRBV4-1, the J gene TRBJ1-1; D unclear. This CDR3 has 15 residues. The germline gives CDR1 MGHRA, CDR2 YSYEKL. CDR3 DNA: TGCGCTAGCAGCCACCCGGTCAGGTTGAGCACTGAAGCTTTCATT. Its protein is CASSHPVRLSTEAFI.

By sample fraction, this clonotype is medium-sized (0.01 to 0.1%). This sequence joins TRBV30 and TRBJ1-1; D gene unclear. V lost 4 bases and J 2 bases, leaving 8 bases between the germline ends. This CDR3 is 12 amino acids long. Germline-derived CDR1 and CDR2 are GTSNPN and SVGIG (reference sequence). The CDR3 coding sequence is TGTGCCTGGAAGGGCGGTAACACTGAAGCTTTCTTT. Amino acid sequence: CAWKGGNTEAFF.

Turning to this clonotype: Its ends do not fully match the called genes, so a read error is possible. This rearrangement joins TRBV4-1 to TRBJ2-3, with TRBD1 identical over 7 bases. CDR1 is MGHRA, CDR2 YSYEKL, per germline. The CDR3 runs to 16 residues. The CDR3 DNA reads as TGCACCAGCAGCCAGGACCGGGACAGAGTTGGAGATACACAGTATTTT. Translating it yields CTSSQDRDRVGDTQYF.

This clonotype is labeled medium-sized (0.01 to 0.1%). V usage is TRBV30 and J usage is TRBJ2-2, with D perhaps TRBD2 (5 bases). V was clipped by 3 bases and J by 3 bases, with 11 bases between them. Germline V gene sequence: CDR1 GTSNPN, CDR2 SVGIG (reference sequence). This CDR3 has 14 amino acids. The DNA for the CDR3 is TGTGCCTGGAGAGGTCAGGAGGACACCGGGGAGCTGTTTTTT. It codes for CAWRGQEDTGELFF.

This clonotype has just a few counts. This chain uses TRBV18 with TRBJ2-1; D may be TRBD1 or TRBD2 (7 bases each). The CDR3 runs 14 residues. Germline-derived CDR1 and CDR2 are KGHSH and LQKENI. The germline V and J ends were trimmed by 5 bases and 5 bases, with 13 bases remaining between them. The CDR3 spells CASSATGRDNEQFF. The CDR3 nucleotides are TGTGCCAGCTCAGCGACAGGGAGGGACAATGAGCAGTTCTTC. Combining the CDR3 with reference TRBV18 and TRBJ2-1 gives the whole variable domain NAGVMQNPRHLVRRRGQEARLRCSPMKGHSHVYWYRQLPEEGLKFMVYLQKENIIDESGMPKERFSAEFPKEGPSILRIQQVVRGDSAAYFCASSATGRDNEQFFGPGTRLTVL.

This chain uses TRBV6-8 with TRBJ1-2; TRBD1 might be the D (5 bases). CDR3 length: 16 residues. Germline V gene lookup returns CDR1 MNHGY and CDR2 SAAAGT. The CDR3 DNA is TGTACCATCCCAAAGTCCCGCGGGACCTCTAACTATGGCTACACCTTC. Its translation is CTIPKSRGTSNYGYTF.

This clonotype was seen more than once but under ten times. The final CDR3 position lacks the conserved phenylalanine or tryptophan, pointing to a likely read error. The V gene is TRBV6-6, the J gene TRBJ2-6, with TRBD2 as a possible D gene (6 bases). This CDR3 comprises 15 residues. V was pared by 5 bases and J by 4 bases, with 12 bases between. Germline V gene data show CDR1 as MNHNY and CDR2 as SVGAGI (reference sequence). CDR3 nucleotides: TGTGCCAGCAGTCGACGGGAGCGCGGGGCCAACGTCCTGACTCTC. Translating it yields CASSRRERGANVLTL.

By proportion, this clonotype is medium-sized. This sequence joins TRBV29-1 and TRBJ2-5, with D perhaps assigned TRBD1 or TRBD2 (5 bases each). This CDR3 spans 13 amino acids. Germline V gene sequence: CDR1 SQVTM, CDR2 ANQGSEA. This CDR3 is CSSGPGGRETQYF. CDR3 DNA sequence: TGCTCCTCAGGGCCAGGAGGTCGAGAGACCCAGTACTTC.

Points on this clonotype: One end of the junction varies from germline; a read error may be responsible. This chain uses TRBV10-3 with TRBJ2-5, with D perhaps matching TRBD2 (6 bases). The CDR3 covers 16 residues. Per the germline V gene, CDR1 is ENHRY and CDR2 is SYGVKD. The CDR3 DNA follows: TGTGCCGTCAGTGAGTTCCCCGCGCGGGAAATGGAGACCCATTACTTC. This encodes CAVSEFPAREMETHYF.

The chain employs TRBV29-1 and TRBJ1-1, with 7 nucleotides matching TRBD1. This CDR3 spans 14 amino acids. Germline loops: CDR1 SQVTM, CDR2 ANQGSEA. The V gene end was trimmed by 3 bases and the J gene end by 5 bases; junction bases not matched to a gene: 9. The CDR3 region has the DNA TGCAGCGTTGAGACAGGGATGGGGAAAACTGAAGCTTTCTTT. Encoded protein: CSVETGMGKTEAFF.

In the case of this clonotype: No conserved phenylalanine or tryptophan is present at the end of the CDR3, so a read error is the likely explanation. J is TRBJ2-7 and V is TRBV6-2 or TRBV6-3, with D unresolved. CDR3 length equals 13 residues. Germline CDR1 and CDR2: MNHEY and SVGEGT. The CDR3 nucleotides read TGTGCCAGCAGTTACGATGTACCCTACGATCAGTACTAC. Translation: CASSYDVPYDQYY.